This T cell receptor (beta chain) stems from a study of cytomegalovirus exposure and HLA in healthy donors. Findings and caveats of the study: The authors judged a highly shared variant cluster likely a sequencing artifact. Analyses of presence/absence relied on an assumption of roughly uniform sequencing depth across donors.

A remark on this clone: Its target is not known.

CDR3 size: 19 residues. CDR1 is SGHAT, CDR2 FQNNGV, per germline. The PCR used 60 Vbeta and 13 Jbeta primers. Assay: immunoSEQ multiplex PCR; the TCRdb copy retains only in-frame clones and omits some. This sample has under 200,000 clones, with roughly 82% found just once. V and J are TRBV11-2 and TRBJ2-5; 9 nucleotides agree with TRBD1. The J call may be in error: the DNA end matches TRBJ2-7 better. This TCR was sampled from a woman in her 50s in good health and CMV-seronegative. Sequencing was carried out using PBMCs. CDR3: CASSQSLGQGDVGFYEQYF. The CDR3 region has the DNA TGTGCCAGCAGCCAAAGCCTGGGACAGGGAGATGTTGGATTCTACGAGCAGTACTTC.